Sequencing of this T cell receptor beta chain was carried out in a study of blood T cell repertoires in COVID-19. This CDR3 is 11 amino acids long. Trimming stripped 6 bases from V and 4 bases from J, with 3 bases between. CDR1 and CDR2 from the germline V gene are MNHEY and SVGAGI. Method: immunoSEQ multiplex PCR; TCRdb's copy keeps in-frame clones and lacks some. The sample has about 140,000 clones, 84% seen once; the top ten hold under 10%. Sequencing was done on a sample of peripheral blood. This sequence joins TRBV6-5 and TRBJ2-2, with no clear D. The receptor was isolated from a man under 40 with COVID-19, enrolled during active disease. The CDR3 DNA is TGTGCCAGCAGCCGCACCGGGGAGCTGTTTTTT. Translation gives CASSRTGELFF.